This T cell receptor beta chain was sequenced in a study of cytomegalovirus exposure and HLA in healthy donors. The PCR made use of 60 Vbeta and 13 Jbeta primers. The repertoire was sequenced with immunoSEQ multiplex PCR; TCRdb's copy has only in-frame clones and lacks some. The data show 150,000 to 200,000 clones, 81% seen once. This TCR came from a woman under 30 in good health and CMV-seropositive. Sequenced material: PBMCs.

CDR3 sequence reads: CASSSGLAGGSQETQYF. For the CDR3, the DNA is TGTGCCAGCAGCTCGGGACTAGCGGGGGGCTCACAAGAGACCCAGTACTTC. V is TRBV5-4 and J is TRBJ2-5, with TRBD2 matching 15 bases. The germline gives CDR1 SGHNT, CDR2 YYREEE (reference sequence). With V trimmed by 3 bases and J by 2 bases, 5 bases remained unmatched. There are 17 residues in the CDR3.